A single sample gave rise to the 10 T cell receptor beta chains below, sequenced in a study of T cells in Graves' hyperthyroidism and ophthalmopathy. It was RNA transcripts that yielded the amplified TCR beta CDR3 regions. Primed by the HTBI set, a first-round RT-PCR was run on the TCR CDR3. TCRdb re-derived calls from the multiplex PCR reads in MiXCR, one entry per CDR3 protein. This table holds 370,000 or so distinct CDR3 sequences, roughly 13% found once. Sequenced input: blood. The receptors here all came from a man aged 30 to 39 with Graves' hyperthyroidism that later progressed to Graves' ophthalmopathy.

The genes are TRBV24-1 and TRBJ1-3; TRBD1 might be the D (6 bases). The CDR3 is made up of 20 amino acids. The germline V gene has CDR1 KGHDR and CDR2 SFDVKD. V was clipped by 0 bases and J by 0 bases, with 20 bases between them. This chain's CDR3 is CATSDLERDTLAVSGNTIYF. In nucleotides, the CDR3 is TGTGCCACCAGTGATTTGGAAAGGGACACGCTTGCAGTCTCTGGAAACACCATATATTTT.

V is TRBV6-6 and J is TRBJ2-5; unclear D gene. With 0 bases removed from V and 5 bases from J, the gap between germline ends came to 13 bases. CDR3 length equals 15 residues. Germline CDR1 and CDR2: MNHNY and SVGAGI (reference sequence). The CDR3 reads CASSYSTGVGETQYF. In DNA, the CDR3 is TGTGCCAGCAGTTACTCGACTGGGGTTGGGGAGACCCAGTACTTC.

In its sample, this clonotype was seen a few times. This chain uses TRBV7-9 with TRBJ1-4; D remains unclear. The germline V gene has CDR1 SEHNR and CDR2 FQNEAQ (reference sequence). This CDR3 is built from 15 residues. Deletions cut 0 bases from V and 2 bases from J, with 7 bases between. The CDR3 loop reads CASSLALATNEKLFF. DNA for the CDR3: TGTGCCAGCAGCTTAGCTCTCGCGACTAATGAAAAACTGTTTTTT.

This clonotype was detected many times. DNA for the CDR3: TGTGCCACCAGCGTACGAGAGGAAAAACTGTTTTTT. Its protein product is CATSVREEKLFF. The chain carries TRBV15 and TRBJ1-4; D is unclear. Trimming pared 5 bases from V and 8 bases from J, leaving 9 bases between. The CDR3 covers 12 residues. Germline V lookup: CDR1 LNHNV, CDR2 YYDKDF (reference sequence). Full variable domain (missing parts from reference TRBV15 and TRBJ1-4): DAMVIQNPRYQVTQFGKPVTLSCSQTLNHNVMYWYQQKSSQAPKLLFHYYDKDFNNEADTPDNFQSRRPNTSFCFLDIRSPGLGDTAMYLCATSVREEKLFFGSGTQLSVL.

Written as DNA, the CDR3 is TGTGCCAGCAGCTTAGAGTCTGACGTAGGTAGGAGCAATCAGCCCCAGCATTTT. Translation: CASSLESDVGRSNQPQHF. The chain combines TRBV7-8 with TRBJ1-5, with no clear D. CDR3 length equals 18 residues. Deletions cut 1 base from V and 1 base from J, with 17 bases between. Per germline, CDR1 SGHVS and CDR2 FQNEAQ.

This clonotype was detected many times. The chain is built from TRBV27 and TRBJ2-7; 7 positions agree with TRBD1. After removal of 7 bases from V and 2 bases from J, the junction contained 8 bases not matched to a gene. The CDR3 covers 14 residues. CDR1 is MNHEY, CDR2 SMNVEV, per germline (reference sequence). CDR3 in amino acids: CASTSGDSAYEQYF. CDR3 DNA: TGTGCCAGCACTTCTGGGGACAGTGCCTACGAGCAGTACTTC.

This clonotype was found many times. The rearrangement uses TRBV20-1 and TRBJ1-1, with D unresolved. This CDR3 is 14 amino acids long. Looked up from germline, CDR1 is DFQATT and CDR2 is SNEGSKA (reference sequence). V lost 0 bases, J lost 0 bases, and 8 bases lay in between. The CDR3 protein is CSARDSSLNTEAFF. The CDR3, as DNA: TGCAGTGCTAGAGATAGCTCTCTGAACACTGAAGCTTTCTTT.

The chain uses TRBV18 and TRBJ2-2; TRBD1 agrees at 7 bases. From germline, CDR1 is KGHSH and CDR2 LQKENI. This CDR3 is 16 amino acids long. J lost 7 bases, V lost 0 bases, and 8 bases had no gene match. The CDR3 coding sequence is TGTGCCAGCTCACCACCGATGAGACAGGGTATCGGGGAGCTGTTTTTT. Translating gives CASSPPMRQGIGELFF.

This clonotype was seen ten or more times. The chain combines TRBV6-1 with TRBJ2-1; TRBD1 might be the D (5 bases). CDR1 and CDR2 (germline): MNHNS, SASEGT. The CDR3 sequence is 13 residues long. The V and J ends lost 8 bases and 2 bases respectively, with 10 bases between them. The CDR3 loop reads CASDSGAYNEQFF. CDR3 DNA: TGTGCCAGCGACAGTGGGGCCTACAATGAGCAGTTCTTC.

The V and J genes are TRBV6-2 or TRBV6-3 and TRBJ1-6; unclear D gene. V was shortened by 7 bases and J by 4 bases, with 11 bases between the two germline ends. The CDR3 is 14 residues long. CDR1 MNHEY and CDR2 SVGEGT come from the germline V gene. Here the CDR3 reads CASTVGDYNSPLHF. For the CDR3, the DNA is TGTGCCAGCACGGTCGGCGATTATAATTCACCCCTCCACTTT.